This T cell receptor beta chain was observed in a study of beta chain features in type 1 diabetes. Study outcomes and limitations: Shorter templates may be favored by PCR, equally so in patients and controls. Individuals with type 1 diabetes displayed fewer insertions and more deletions at VDJ junctions. Here, the possible influence of HLA type (on TCRB rearrangement) remained unresolved. Sequencing from cDNA could over-represent high-TCR-expressing cells.

This clone showed up just a few times. Its antigen is unidentified. V lost 4 bases to trimming and J lost 3 bases; unmatched junction nucleotides: 7. Germline values: CDR1 SGHDN, CDR2 FVKESK. The CDR3 is made up of 16 amino acids. Since all of the isolated RNA was reverse transcribed, expressed TCRB transcripts were what got sequenced. Profiling relied on immunoSEQ multiplex PCR, and the TCRdb table lists in-frame clones only, not all of them. The repertoire holds around 160,000 clones, with 40% to 60% as singletons. J is TRBJ2-7 and V is TRBV14, with 12 bases matching TRBD2. The sequenced material came from Tregs from blood. The origin of this receptor is a man aged 18 to 29 in good health. The CDR3 DNA sequence: TGTGCCAGCAGCCTAAGGACTAGCGGGATCTTCTACGAGCAGTACTTC. Translation: CASSLRTSGIFYEQYF.